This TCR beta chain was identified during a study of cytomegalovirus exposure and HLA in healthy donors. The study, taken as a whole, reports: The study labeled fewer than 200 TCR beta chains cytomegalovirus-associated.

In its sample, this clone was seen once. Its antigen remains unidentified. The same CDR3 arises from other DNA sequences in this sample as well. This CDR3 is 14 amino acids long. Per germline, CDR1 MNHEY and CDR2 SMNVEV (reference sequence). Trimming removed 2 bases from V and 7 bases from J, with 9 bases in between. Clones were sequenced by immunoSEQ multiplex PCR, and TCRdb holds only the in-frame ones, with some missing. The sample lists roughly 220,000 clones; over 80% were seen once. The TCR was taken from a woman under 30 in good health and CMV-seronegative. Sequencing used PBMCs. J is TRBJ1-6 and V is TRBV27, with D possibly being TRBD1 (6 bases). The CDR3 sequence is CASSLVQGNSPLHF. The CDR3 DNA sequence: TGTGCCAGCAGTTTAGTACAGGGAAATTCACCCCTCCACTTT.